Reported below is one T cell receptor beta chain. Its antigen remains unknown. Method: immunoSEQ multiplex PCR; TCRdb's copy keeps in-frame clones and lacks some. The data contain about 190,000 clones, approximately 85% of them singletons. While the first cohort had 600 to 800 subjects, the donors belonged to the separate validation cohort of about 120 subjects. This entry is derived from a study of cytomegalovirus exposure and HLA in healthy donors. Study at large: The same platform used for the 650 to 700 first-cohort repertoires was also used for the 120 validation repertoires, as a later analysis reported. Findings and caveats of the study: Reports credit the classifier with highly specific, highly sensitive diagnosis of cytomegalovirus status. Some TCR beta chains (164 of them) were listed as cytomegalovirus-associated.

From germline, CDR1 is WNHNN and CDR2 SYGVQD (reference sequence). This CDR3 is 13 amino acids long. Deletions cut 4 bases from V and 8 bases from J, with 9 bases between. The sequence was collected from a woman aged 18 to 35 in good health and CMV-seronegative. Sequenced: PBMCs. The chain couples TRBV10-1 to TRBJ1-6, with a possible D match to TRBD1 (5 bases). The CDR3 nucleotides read TGCGCCAGCAGTGCAGGGAATCATTCACCCCTCCACTTT. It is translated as CASSAGNHSPLHF.